This T cell receptor beta chain comes out of a study of shared clonotypes between healthy human individuals. In the naive CD8 group, cells lacked CD45RO and were positively selected for CCR7, so terminally differentiated effector memory CD45RA+ cells were left out. The CDR3 sequence is 18 residues long. Germline V lookup: CDR1 LNHDA, CDR2 SQIVND (reference sequence). With 3 bases clipped from V and 1 base from J, the junction kept 6 bases outside the gene matches. TCRdb's copy holds only in-frame clones and misses some; the assay was immunoSEQ multiplex PCR. Of 550,000 to 750,000 clones listed, about 90% are singletons.

The TCR was taken from a man between 25 and 39 years old in good health. The genes are TRBV19 and TRBJ2-2, with 12 bases matching TRBD2. Sequencing was performed on naive CD8+ T cells sorted from blood. The CDR3 here is CASSMYLAGGGNTGELFF. The CDR3 DNA reads as TGTGCCAGTAGTATGTACCTAGCGGGAGGGGGGAACACCGGGGAGCTGTTTTTT.